This entry describes one T cell receptor beta chain. The antigen remains unidentified. The sample comes from a study of CXCR3-negative and CXCR3-positive naive CD8 T cells. Whole-study findings and limits: CXCR3 expression partially decreased after cryopreservation; most assays used fresh PBMCs. Whereas both naive subsets had comparably high diversity, memory CD8+ cells had much lower diversity. TRBV-TRBJ usage was alike in naive CXCR3-negative and CXCR3-positive cells but differed in memory cells. TRB CDR3s were more hydrophobic in CXCR3-positive than in CXCR3-negative naive cells.

All TRB cDNA libraries came from 5' RACE performed with UMI labels. After re-calling the 5' RACE reads, TCRdb lists one entry per CDR3 protein, DNA absent. Its table lists tens of thousands of distinct CDR3 sequences. Phenotypically, naive CD8+ T cells corresponded to CD45RO-CCR7+CD27+CD95-. CDR3 size: 14 residues. Germline CDR1 is DFQATT and CDR2 is SNEGSKA (reference sequence). The V gene is TRBV20-1, the J gene TRBJ2-7; the TCRdb D gene call, TRBD2, has no DNA to confirm it. This receptor was taken from a human donor in good health. Some clones in this sample may be carry-over from other donors' samples. Sequenced sample: naive CXCR3+ CD8+ T cells from blood. As for subset: CD45RO-CCR7+CD27+CD95- naive CD8+ T cells expressing CXCR3 (TNR3+). CDR3 sequence: CSARGLAGLYEQYF.